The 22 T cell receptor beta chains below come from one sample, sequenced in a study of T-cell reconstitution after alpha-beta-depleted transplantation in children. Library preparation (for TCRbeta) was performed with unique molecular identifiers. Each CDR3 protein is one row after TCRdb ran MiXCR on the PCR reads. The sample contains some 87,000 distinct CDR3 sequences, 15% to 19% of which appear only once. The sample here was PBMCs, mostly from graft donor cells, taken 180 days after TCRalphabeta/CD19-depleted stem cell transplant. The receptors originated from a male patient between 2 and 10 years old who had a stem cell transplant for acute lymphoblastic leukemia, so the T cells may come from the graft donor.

CDR3 amino acids: CASSPTDRGRMNTEAFF. Here the CDR3 DNA reads TGTGCCAGCAGTCCCACGGACAGGGGACGAATGAACACTGAAGCTTTCTTT. The rearrangement links TRBV12-3 or TRBV12-4 to TRBJ1-1; 9 bases are a match to TRBD1. There are 17 residues in the CDR3. Trimming took 5 bases from V and 0 from J; bases not matched to a gene: 10.

The CDR3 protein is CASSQERHPGQGWSKQFF. CDR3 nucleotide sequence: TGTGCCAGCAGCCAAGAAAGGCATCCGGGACAAGGTTGGTCGAAGCAGTTCTTC. This chain joins TRBV4-2 and TRBJ2-1; D is possibly TRBD1 (6 bases). V lost 0 bases, J lost 11 bases, and 26 bases lay in between. The germline CDR1 and CDR2 sequences are LGHNA and YNFKEQ. This CDR3 has 18 residues.

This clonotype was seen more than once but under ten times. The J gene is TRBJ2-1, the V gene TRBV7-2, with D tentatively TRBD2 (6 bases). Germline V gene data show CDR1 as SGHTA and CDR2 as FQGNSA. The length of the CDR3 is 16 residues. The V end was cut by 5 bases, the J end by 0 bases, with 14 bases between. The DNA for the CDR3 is TGTGCCAGCAGCGGCATAGGGAGGATCTCCTACAATGAGCAGTTCTTC. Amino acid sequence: CASSGIGRISYNEQFF.

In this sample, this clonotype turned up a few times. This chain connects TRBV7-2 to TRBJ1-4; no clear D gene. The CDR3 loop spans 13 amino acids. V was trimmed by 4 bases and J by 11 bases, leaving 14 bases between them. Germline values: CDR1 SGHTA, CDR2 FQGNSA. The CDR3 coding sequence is TGTGCCAGCAGCTCGGCCCCGGGGTGGAAACTGTTTTTT. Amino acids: CASSSAPGWKLFF. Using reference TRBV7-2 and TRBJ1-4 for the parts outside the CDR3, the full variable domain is GAGVSQSPSNKVTEKGKDVELRCDPISGHTALYWYRQSLGQGLEFLIYFQGNSAPDKSGLPSDRFSAERTGGSVSTLTIQRTQQEDSAVYLCASSSAPGWKLFFGSGTQLSVL.

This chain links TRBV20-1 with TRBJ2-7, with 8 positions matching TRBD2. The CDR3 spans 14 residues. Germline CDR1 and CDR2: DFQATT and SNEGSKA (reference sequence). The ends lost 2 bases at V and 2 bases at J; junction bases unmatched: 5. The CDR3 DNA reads TGCAGTGCTAGACTACGGGGGGGCCCCTACGAGCAGTACTTC. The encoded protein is CSARLRGGPYEQYF.

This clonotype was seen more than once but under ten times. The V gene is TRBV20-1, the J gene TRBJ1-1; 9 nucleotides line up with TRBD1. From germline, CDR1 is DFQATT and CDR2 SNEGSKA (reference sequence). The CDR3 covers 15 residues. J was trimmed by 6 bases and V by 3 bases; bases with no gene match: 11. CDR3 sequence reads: CSARVSGTGISEAFF. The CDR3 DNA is TGCAGTGCTAGGGTGAGTGGGACAGGGATCTCTGAAGCTTTCTTT.

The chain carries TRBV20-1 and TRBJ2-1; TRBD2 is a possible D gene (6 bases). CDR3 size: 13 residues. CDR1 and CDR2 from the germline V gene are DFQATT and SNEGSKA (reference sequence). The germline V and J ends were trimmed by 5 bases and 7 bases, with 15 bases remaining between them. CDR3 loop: CSARVGGRNEQFF. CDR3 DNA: TGCAGTGCTCGCGTCGGAGGGCGAAATGAGCAGTTCTTC.

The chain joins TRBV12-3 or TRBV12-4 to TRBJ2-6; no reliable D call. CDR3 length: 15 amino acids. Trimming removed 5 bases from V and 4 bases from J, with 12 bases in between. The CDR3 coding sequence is TGTGCCAGCAGTCTCACCCGACCGGGGGCCAACGTCCTGACTTTC. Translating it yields CASSLTRPGANVLTF.

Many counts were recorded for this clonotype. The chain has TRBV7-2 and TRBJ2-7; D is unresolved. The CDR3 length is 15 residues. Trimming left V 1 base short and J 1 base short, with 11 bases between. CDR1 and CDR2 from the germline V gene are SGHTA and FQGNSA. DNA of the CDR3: TGTGCCAGCAGCTTAGACAAGGACGCGTCCTACGAGCAGTACTTC. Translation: CASSLDKDASYEQYF. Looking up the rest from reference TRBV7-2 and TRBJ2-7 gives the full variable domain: GAGVSQSPSNKVTEKGKDVELRCDPISGHTALYWYRQSLGQGLEFLIYFQGNSAPDKSGLPSDRFSAERTGGSVSTLTIQRTQQEDSAVYLCASSLDKDASYEQYFGPGTRLTVT.

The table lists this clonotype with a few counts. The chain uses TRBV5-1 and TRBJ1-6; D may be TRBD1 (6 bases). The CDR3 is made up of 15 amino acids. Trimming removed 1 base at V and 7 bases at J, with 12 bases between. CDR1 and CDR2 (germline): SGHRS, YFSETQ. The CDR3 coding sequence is TGCGCCAGCAGCTTGTGGGGGGACACCAATTCACCCCTCCACTTT. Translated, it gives CASSLWGDTNSPLHF.

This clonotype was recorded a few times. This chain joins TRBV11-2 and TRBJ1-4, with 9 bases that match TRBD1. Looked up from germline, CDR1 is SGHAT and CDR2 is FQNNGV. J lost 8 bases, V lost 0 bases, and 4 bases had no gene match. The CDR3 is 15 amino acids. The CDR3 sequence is CASSLDGQGPEKLFF. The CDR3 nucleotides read TGTGCCAGCAGCTTAGATGGACAGGGGCCGGAAAAACTGTTTTTT.

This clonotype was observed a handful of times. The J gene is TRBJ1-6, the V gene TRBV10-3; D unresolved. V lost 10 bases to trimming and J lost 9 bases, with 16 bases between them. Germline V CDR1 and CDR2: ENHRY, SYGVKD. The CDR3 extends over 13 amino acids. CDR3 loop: CATSSLEGSPLHF. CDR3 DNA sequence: TGTGCCACCAGCAGCCTCGAAGGTTCACCCCTCCACTTT.

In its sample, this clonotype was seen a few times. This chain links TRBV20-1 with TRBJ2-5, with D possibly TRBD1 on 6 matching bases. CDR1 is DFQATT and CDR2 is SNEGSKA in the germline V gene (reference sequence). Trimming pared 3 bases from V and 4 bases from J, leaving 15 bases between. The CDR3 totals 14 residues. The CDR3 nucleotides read TGCAGTGCTAGTACAGGGCTATCAGCAGAGACCCAGTACTTC. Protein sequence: CSASTGLSAETQYF.

The CDR3 loop reads CASSLESSGHDTQYF. The CDR3 DNA is TGTGCCAGCAGTTTAGAATCTAGCGGGCACGATACGCAGTATTTT. The V and J genes are TRBV12-3 or TRBV12-4 and TRBJ2-3; 8 nucleotides align to TRBD2. The V segment lost 1 base and the J segment 6 bases; nucleotides outside the gene matches: 6. This CDR3 contains 15 residues.

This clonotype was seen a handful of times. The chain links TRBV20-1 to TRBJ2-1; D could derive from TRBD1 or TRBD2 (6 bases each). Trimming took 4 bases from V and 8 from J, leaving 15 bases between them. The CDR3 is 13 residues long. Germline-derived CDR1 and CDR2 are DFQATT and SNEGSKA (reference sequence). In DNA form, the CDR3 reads TGCAGTGCTACAAGGGGGGCCACGGATGAGCAGTTCTTC. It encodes CSATRGATDEQFF.

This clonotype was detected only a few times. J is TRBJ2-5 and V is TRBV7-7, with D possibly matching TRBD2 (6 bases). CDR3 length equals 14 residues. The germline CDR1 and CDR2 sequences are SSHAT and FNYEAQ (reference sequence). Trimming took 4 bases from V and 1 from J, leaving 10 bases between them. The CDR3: CASSSGGTQETQYF. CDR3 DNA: TGTGCCAGCAGCTCCGGGGGTACCCAAGAGACCCAGTACTTC. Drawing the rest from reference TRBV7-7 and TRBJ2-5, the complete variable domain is GAGVSQSPRYKVTKRGQDVTLRCDPISSHATLYWYQQALGQGPEFLTYFNYEAQPDKSGLPSDRFSAERPEGSISTLTIQRTEQRDSAMYRCASSSGGTQETQYFGPGTRLLVL.

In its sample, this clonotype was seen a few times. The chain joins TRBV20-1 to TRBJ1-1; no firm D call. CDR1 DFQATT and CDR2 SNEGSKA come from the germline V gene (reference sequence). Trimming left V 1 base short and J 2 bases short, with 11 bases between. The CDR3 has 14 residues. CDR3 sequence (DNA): TGCAGTGCTAGAGCCACCGGAAAAAACACTGAAGCTTTCTTT. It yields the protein CSARATGKNTEAFF.

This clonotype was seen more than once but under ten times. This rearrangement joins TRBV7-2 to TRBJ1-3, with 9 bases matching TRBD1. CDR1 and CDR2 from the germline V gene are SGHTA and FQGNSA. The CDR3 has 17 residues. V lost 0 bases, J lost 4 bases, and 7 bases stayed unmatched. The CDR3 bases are TGTGCCAGCAGCTTAGCTGGGGGACAGGGTTCCGGAAACACCATATATTTT. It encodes CASSLAGGQGSGNTIYF. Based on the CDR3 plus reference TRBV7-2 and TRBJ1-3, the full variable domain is GAGVSQSPSNKVTEKGKDVELRCDPISGHTALYWYRQSLGQGLEFLIYFQGNSAPDKSGLPSDRFSAERTGGSVSTLTIQRTQQEDSAVYLCASSLAGGQGSGNTIYFGEGSWLTVV.

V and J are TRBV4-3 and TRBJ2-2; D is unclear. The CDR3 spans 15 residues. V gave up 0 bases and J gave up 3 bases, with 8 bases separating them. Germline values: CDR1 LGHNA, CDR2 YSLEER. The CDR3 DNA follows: TGCGCCAGCAGCCAAGATCTGGCCTACACCGGGGAGCTGTTTTTT. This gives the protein CASSQDLAYTGELFF.

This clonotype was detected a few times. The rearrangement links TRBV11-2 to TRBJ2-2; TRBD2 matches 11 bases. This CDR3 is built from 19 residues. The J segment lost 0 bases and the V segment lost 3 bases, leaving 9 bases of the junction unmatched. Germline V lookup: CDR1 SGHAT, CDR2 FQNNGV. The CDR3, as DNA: TGTGCCAGCAGCTTTTCTCTAGCGGGGGGTGCCCCGAACACCGGGGAGCTGTTTTTT. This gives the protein CASSFSLAGGAPNTGELFF.

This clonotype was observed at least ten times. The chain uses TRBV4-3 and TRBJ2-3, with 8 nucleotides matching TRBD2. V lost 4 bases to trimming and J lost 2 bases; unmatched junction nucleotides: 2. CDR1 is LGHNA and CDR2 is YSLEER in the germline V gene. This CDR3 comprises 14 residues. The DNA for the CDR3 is TGCGCCAGCAGCCCGGGAGGGGACACAGATACGCAGTATTTT. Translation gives CASSPGGDTDTQYF.

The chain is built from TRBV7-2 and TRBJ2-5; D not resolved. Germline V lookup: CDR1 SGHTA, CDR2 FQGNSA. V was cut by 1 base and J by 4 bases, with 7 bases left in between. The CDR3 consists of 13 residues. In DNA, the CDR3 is TGTGCCAGCAGCTTAGACACACCAGAGACCCAGTACTTC. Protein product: CASSLDTPETQYF.